One sample yielded the 18 T cell receptor beta chains listed below, sequenced in a study of T cell responses to AZD1222 COVID-19 vaccine. Profiled with immunoSEQ multiplex PCR; TCRdb holds only in-frame clones, not every one. Seen here are 160,000 or so clones, just over 90% observed once, and the top ten hold 4.4%. The input for sequencing was peripheral blood, taken on day 0 of MenACWY control vaccination. All receptors derive from an adult in good health.

The chain uses TRBV4-1 and TRBJ1-5; a weak D match, TRBD1 (5 bases). CDR3 length: 13 amino acids. Per germline, CDR1 MGHRA and CDR2 YSYEKL. V was shortened by 4 bases and J by 7 bases, with 11 bases between the two germline ends. The CDR3 DNA sequence: TGCGCCAGCAGCCTCCAGGGTGAGCAGCCCCAGCATTTT. Its protein product is CASSLQGEQPQHF.

This chain links TRBV19 with TRBJ2-1, with TRBD2 matching over 11 bases. This CDR3 has 15 residues. Germline assignment: CDR1 LNHDA and CDR2 SQIVND (reference sequence). The V gene end was trimmed by 3 bases and the J gene end by 8 bases; junction bases not matched to a gene: 6. DNA for the CDR3: TGTGCCAGTAGTATCCCTAGCGGGAGGTCGGATGAGCAGTTCTTC. This gives the protein CASSIPSGRSDEQFF.

This rearrangement joins TRBV5-5 to TRBJ2-2; D gene ambiguous. With 3 bases removed from V and 1 base from J, the gap between germline ends came to 13 bases. Germline V gene sequence: CDR1 SGHKS, CDR2 YYEKEE (reference sequence). The CDR3 covers 16 residues. Here the CDR3 DNA reads TGTGCCAGCAGCTCGGCCTGGGCTTGGAACACCGGGGAGCTGTTTTTT. Protein: CASSSAWAWNTGELFF.

The V gene is TRBV19, the J gene TRBJ1-1; D possibly corresponds to TRBD1 (6 bases). V shed 5 bases and J shed 1 base, with 11 bases lying between them. This CDR3 contains 14 residues. The germline V gene encodes CDR1 LNHDA and CDR2 SQIVND (reference sequence). The CDR3 loop reads CASSLFRGNTEAFF. The DNA of the CDR3 is TGTGCCAGTAGTTTGTTCAGGGGGAACACTGAAGCTTTCTTT.

This sequence joins TRBV24-1 and TRBJ2-1; 14 positions match TRBD2. Germline loops: CDR1 KGHDR, CDR2 SFDVKD. With 3 bases clipped from V and 1 base from J, the junction kept 10 bases outside the gene matches. CDR3 length: 20 residues. CDR3 DNA: TGTGCCACCAGTGATCCCGGGACTAGCGGGAGTGGTGGGTCCTACAATGAGCAGTTCTTC. It is translated as CATSDPGTSGSGGSYNEQFF.

This clone was observed a handful of times. The chain joins TRBV19 to TRBJ2-7; D not resolved. Between the trimmed V and J ends, which lost 4 bases and 0 bases, there was a span of 7 bases. The CDR3 length is 13 residues. Germline CDR1 and CDR2: LNHDA and SQIVND (reference sequence). Here the CDR3 reads CASSKGTSYEQYF. CDR3 DNA: TGTGCCAGTAGTAAGGGCACCTCCTACGAGCAGTACTTC.

The V call is TRBV21-1, the J call TRBJ2-7; the D segment call TRBD1 is taken from the table without a DNA check. TRBV21-1 is annotated as a pseudogene. CDR3 size: 15 residues. The CDR3: CASWTGVLIDYEQYF. Written as DNA, the CDR3 is TGTGCCAGCTGGACAGGGGTTTTGATAGACTACGAGCAGTACTTC.

This chain connects TRBV18 to TRBJ2-7, with TRBD1 matching over 7 bases. The germline gives CDR1 KGHSH, CDR2 LQKENI. The J segment lost 2 bases and the V segment lost 3 bases, leaving 13 bases of the junction unmatched. The length of the CDR3 is 17 residues. CDR3: CASSPGFGTVSTYEQYF. The CDR3 DNA follows: TGTGCCAGCTCACCCGGTTTTGGGACAGTATCAACCTACGAGCAGTACTTC.

V is TRBV28 and J is TRBJ2-2, with D hard to call. The V end was cut by 1 base, the J end by 1 base, with 7 bases between. Per the germline V gene, CDR1 is MDHEN and CDR2 is SYDVKM. This CDR3 is 15 amino acids long. The chain's CDR3 is CASSLFSENTGELFF. The CDR3 DNA sequence: TGTGCCAGCAGTTTATTTTCTGAGAACACCGGGGAGCTGTTTTTT.

This chain uses TRBV7-2 with TRBJ1-1, with TRBD1 as a possible D gene (6 bases). CDR1 and CDR2 (germline): SGHTA, FQGNSA. The V gene lost 6 bases and the J gene lost 5 bases, with 16 bases spanning the gap. The CDR3 runs 14 residues. DNA for the CDR3: TGTGCCAGCAGGGGAGACAGGAGCCGGACTGAAGCTTTCTTT. It yields the protein CASRGDRSRTEAFF.

V usage is TRBV6-5 and J usage is TRBJ2-1, with TRBD2 matching 10 bases. V lost 7 bases to trimming and J lost 9 bases; unmatched junction nucleotides: 9. The CDR3 runs to 14 residues. Germline assignment: CDR1 MNHEY and CDR2 SVGAGI. The CDR3 is CASNRAGGPFEQFF. In DNA form, the CDR3 reads TGTGCCAGCAACCGAGCGGGAGGGCCCTTTGAGCAGTTCTTC.

The rearrangement joins TRBV7-9 to TRBJ2-3, with 7 bases fitting TRBD1. CDR3 length equals 14 residues. J was trimmed by 6 bases and V by 2 bases; bases with no gene match: 5. In germline, CDR1 is SEHNR, CDR2 FQNEAQ (reference sequence). The CDR3 region has the DNA TGTGCCAGCAGCTTAACGACAGGGTGGGATACGCAGTATTTT. It codes for CASSLTTGWDTQYF. Complete variable domain (other parts from reference TRBV7-9 and TRBJ2-3): DTGVSQNPRHKITKRGQNVTFRCDPISEHNRLYWYRQTLGQGPEFLTYFQNEAQLEKSRLLSDRFSAERPKGSFSTLEIQRTEQGDSAMYLCASSLTTGWDTQYFGPGTRLTVL.

This chain links TRBV6-5 with TRBJ2-2; no definite D call. Trimming shortened V by 6 bases and J by 4 bases, and 9 bases separated the two germline ends. This CDR3 region has 13 residues. Germline assignment: CDR1 MNHEY and CDR2 SVGAGI. The CDR3 nucleotides are TGTGCCAGCAGCCGGAGTTTCACCGGGGAGCTGTTTTTT. As protein: CASSRSFTGELFF.

This chain links TRBV7-9 with TRBJ1-1, with D unresolved. Looked up from germline, CDR1 is SEHNR and CDR2 is FQNEAQ (reference sequence). V was trimmed by 8 bases and J by 0 bases, leaving 16 bases between them. CDR3 length: 15 residues. The CDR3 DNA is TGTGCCAGCCGCCCTCACCCAGGAATGAACACTGAAGCTTTCTTT. This gives the protein CASRPHPGMNTEAFF.

V and J are TRBV24-1 and TRBJ2-5; unclear D gene. Trimming stripped 3 bases from V and 5 bases from J, with 9 bases between. There are 13 residues in the CDR3. In germline, CDR1 is KGHDR, CDR2 SFDVKD. The chain's CDR3 is CATSDDHRETQYF. The CDR3 DNA follows: TGTGCCACCAGTGATGATCACCGGGAGACCCAGTACTTC.

V usage is TRBV11-2 and J usage is TRBJ2-3; no clear D. CDR3 length: 12 amino acids. The germline V gene has CDR1 SGHAT and CDR2 FQNNGV. V was clipped by 1 base and J by 2 bases, with 1 base between them. The CDR3 here is CASSLVTDTQYF. The CDR3 coding sequence is TGTGCCAGCAGCTTAGTCACAGATACGCAGTATTTT.

V and J are TRBV27 and TRBJ2-1, with 11 positions matching TRBD2. Germline V gene sequence: CDR1 MNHEY, CDR2 SMNVEV (reference sequence). The ends lost 5 bases at V and 2 bases at J; junction bases unmatched: 23. This CDR3 is built from 22 residues. CDR3 bases: TGTGCCAGCAGTCCGCCTCCCTCACTAGCGGGAGAATCTTTTGGAGCCTACAATGAGCAGTTCTTC. Its translation: CASSPPPSLAGESFGAYNEQFF.

The chain uses TRBV15 and TRBJ1-4; possible D gene TRBD1, 5 bases. Per germline, CDR1 LNHNV and CDR2 YYDKDF (reference sequence). The CDR3 has 15 residues. Trimming took 5 bases from V and 2 from J, leaving 12 bases between them. The CDR3 is CATSHSGGTNEKLFF. In DNA, the CDR3 is TGTGCCACCAGCCACTCGGGGGGGACTAATGAAAAACTGTTTTTT.